These 10 T cell receptor beta chains originate from one sample sequenced in a study of read filtering for tumor transcriptome and immune sequencing. From around 440 ng of RNA, a library with molecular barcoded alpha/delta and beta/gamma adaptors was made. TCRdb processed the reads anew with MiXCR; each CDR3 protein has one entry. The data show approximately 20,000 distinct CDR3 sequences, roughly 13% seen once. The sequencing sample was made of a population of CD138-negative cells sorted from bone marrow. The receptors stem from a donor at least 40 years old with multiple myeloma.

This clonotype was seen repeatedly, ten times or more. The chain recombines TRBV9 with TRBJ2-6; D remains unclear. The CDR3 is 15 amino acids. V was shortened by 0 bases and J by 0 bases, with 4 bases between the two germline ends. Per germline, CDR1 SGDLS and CDR2 YYNGEE. CDR3 amino acids: CASSVADSGANVLTF. CDR3 coding DNA: TGTGCCAGCAGCGTAGCGGACTCTGGGGCCAACGTCCTGACTTTC.

This clonotype was recorded at least ten times. This chain uses TRBV6-2 or TRBV6-3 with TRBJ2-2, with D perhaps matching TRBD1 or TRBD2 (5 bases each). V shed 2 bases and J shed 0 bases, with 13 bases lying between them. The V gene's germline CDR1 is MNHEY and CDR2 SVGEGT. The CDR3 runs 17 residues. The CDR3 loop is CASSYNPGPSNTGELFF. The CDR3 DNA reads as TGTGCCAGCAGTTACAACCCGGGACCGTCGAACACCGGGGAGCTGTTTTTT.

This clonotype was recorded at least ten times. V is TRBV20-1 and J is TRBJ2-1; weak D call: TRBD1 (5 bases). Germline V lookup: CDR1 DFQATT, CDR2 SNEGSKA (reference sequence). The V end was cut by 0 bases, the J end by 9 bases, with 21 bases between. The CDR3 runs 16 residues. CDR3 sequence: CSARDHGAGGHVEQFF. The CDR3 DNA reads as TGCAGTGCTAGAGATCATGGGGCAGGCGGTCACGTTGAGCAGTTCTTC.

This clonotype was detected many times. V and J are TRBV28 and TRBJ1-5; D ambiguous. Deletions cut 1 base from V and 0 bases from J, with 13 bases between. Germline CDR1 and CDR2: MDHEN and SYDVKM. This CDR3 is built from 17 residues. This chain's CDR3 is CASSLFTFPYSNQPQHF. The CDR3 DNA reads as TGTGCCAGCAGTTTATTTACGTTCCCATATAGCAATCAGCCCCAGCATTTT.

This clonotype was seen at least ten times. The V gene is TRBV20-1, the J gene TRBJ1-4; possibly TRBD1 for D (5 bases). With 2 bases removed from V and 4 bases from J, the gap between germline ends came to 8 bases. CDR1 and CDR2 (germline): DFQATT, SNEGSKA (reference sequence). The CDR3 length is 13 residues. The CDR3 bases are TGCAGTGCTAGACCGGGACTTAATGAAAAACTGTTTTTT. The encoded protein is CSARPGLNEKLFF.

Note on this clonotype: Possible read error: a much larger clone is one base away. The chain links TRBV10-3 to TRBJ2-1; 13 bases are shared with TRBD2. The J segment lost 5 bases and the V segment lost 5 bases, leaving 12 bases of the junction unmatched. This CDR3 spans 18 amino acids. Germline loops: CDR1 ENHRY, CDR2 SYGVKD. The CDR3 reads CAISPVSLGLAGNNEQFF. Written as DNA, the CDR3 is TGTGCCATCAGTCCCGTATCCTTGGGACTAGCGGGGAACAATGAGCAGTTCTTC.

This clonotype occurred many times. The chain uses TRBV19 and TRBJ2-3, with no clear D. The V gene lost 5 bases and the J gene lost 5 bases, with 11 bases spanning the gap. The CDR3 runs to 13 residues. Germline CDR1 and CDR2: LNHDA and SQIVND (reference sequence). CDR3 DNA sequence: TGTGCCAGTAGTGTCCGAAGTGGAGATACGCAGTATTTT. It is translated as CASSVRSGDTQYF.

The genes are TRBV9 and TRBJ1-4; D is unclear. The J call may be faulty, since TRBJ2-3 better matches the DNA end. The CDR3 is 14 amino acids. In germline, CDR1 is SGDLS, CDR2 YYNGEE. DNA of the CDR3: TGTGCCAGCAGCCCTCGAGTAACTGGCGATGCGCAGTATTTT. Its translation: CASSPRVTGDAQYF.

This clonotype appeared many times. The chain combines TRBV6-5 with TRBJ1-1; D not resolved. This CDR3 has 15 amino acids. Between the trimmed V and J ends, which lost 0 bases and 0 bases, there was a span of 8 bases. The germline V gene encodes CDR1 MNHEY and CDR2 SVGAGI. The chain's CDR3 is CASSYSLLMNTEAFF. In DNA form, the CDR3 reads TGTGCCAGCAGTTACTCCCTACTCATGAACACTGAAGCTTTCTTT.

This clonotype was counted a few times. The V and J genes are TRBV12-3 or TRBV12-4 and TRBJ2-7, with 7 positions matching TRBD1. The CDR3 runs 13 residues. The V segment lost 6 bases and the J segment 6 bases; nucleotides outside the gene matches: 8. CDR3: CASSQNRGFEQYF. As DNA, the CDR3 is TGTGCCAGCAGCCAGAACAGGGGTTTCGAGCAGTACTTC.